Below, 8 T cell receptor beta chains from the same sample are listed, as sequenced in a study of shared clonotypes between healthy human individuals. The naive CD8 population came from CD45RO-negative cells selected for CCR7, without terminally differentiated effector memory CD45RA+ cells. Assay: immunoSEQ multiplex PCR; the TCRdb copy retains only in-frame clones and omits some. This table has fewer than 1 million clones, around 96% appearing once. Sequencing was carried out using naive CD8+ T cells sorted from blood. All receptors derive from a man aged 25-45 years in good health.

CDR3: CASSLGPPLGKTEAFF. The DNA of the CDR3 is TGCGCCAGCAGCTTGGGTCCTCCCCTGGGAAAAACTGAAGCTTTCTTT. The chain joins TRBV5-1 to TRBJ1-1, with D uncertain. Trimming removed 0 bases at V and 5 bases at J, with 17 bases between. The CDR3 contains 16 residues. Germline CDR1 reads SGHRS; CDR2 reads YFSETQ.

This clone was detected once. CDR3 bases: TGTGCCACCAAGACAGGGGCAGAGTACAATGAGCAGTTCTTC. The encoded protein is CATKTGAEYNEQFF. The chain uses TRBV27 and TRBJ2-1, with 8 positions matching TRBD1. J lost 4 bases, V lost 10 bases, and 9 bases had no gene match. This CDR3 spans 14 amino acids. The V gene's germline CDR1 is MNHEY and CDR2 SMNVEV (reference sequence).

V usage is TRBV7-2 and J usage is TRBJ2-7; D is undetermined. The CDR3 runs 15 residues. V shed 1 base and J shed 3 bases, with 13 bases lying between them. The germline V gene encodes CDR1 SGHTA and CDR2 FQGNSA. CDR3: CASSLGFMAGYEQYF. CDR3 DNA sequence: TGTGCCAGCAGCTTAGGGTTTATGGCAGGCTACGAGCAGTACTTC.

The chain carries TRBV5-5 and TRBJ1-2, with 10 positions matching TRBD1. The CDR3 totals 15 residues. Germline values: CDR1 SGHKS, CDR2 YYEKEE (reference sequence). V lost 4 bases to trimming and J lost 4 bases; unmatched junction nucleotides: 7. The DNA for the CDR3 is TGTGCCAGCAGCCCCGGACAGGGGGTAAGCTATGGCTACACCTTC. This encodes CASSPGQGVSYGYTF.

The V gene is TRBV28, the J gene TRBJ2-1, with 9 nucleotides matching TRBD2. This CDR3 is built from 16 residues. With 8 bases clipped from V and 9 bases from J, the junction kept 17 bases outside the gene matches. Germline V gene lookup returns CDR1 MDHEN and CDR2 SYDVKM. CDR3 region: CASRIWGQREDREQFF. The CDR3 DNA is TGTGCCAGCCGAATTTGGGGACAGCGGGAGGACCGTGAGCAGTTCTTC.

The chain uses TRBV29-1 and TRBJ1-2, with a tentative D call TRBD1 (5 bases). Germline-derived CDR1 and CDR2 are SQVTM and ANQGSEA. Trimming removed 5 bases at V and 5 bases at J, with 15 bases between. This CDR3 has 13 amino acids. CDR3 coding DNA: TGCAGCGTTCTCCCCGGGACGGATTATGGCTACACCTTC. It specifies CSVLPGTDYGYTF.

This chain joins TRBV9 and TRBJ2-6, with D unresolved. The CDR3 has 18 residues. CDR1 is SGDLS and CDR2 is YYNGEE in the germline V gene. V lost 0 bases to trimming and J lost 7 bases, with 20 bases between them. The CDR3 DNA sequence: TGTGCCAGCAGCGTAGTTGGGTGGTCGACCGGAAGTGCCAACGTCCTGACTTTC. Translating it yields CASSVVGWSTGSANVLTF.

As concerns this clone: Other DNA sequences in the same sample also yield this CDR3. V is TRBV7-2 and J is TRBJ2-7; 8 bases are a match to TRBD2. The J segment lost 2 bases and the V segment lost 4 bases, leaving 1 base of the junction unmatched. The CDR3 is 13 residues long. CDR1 is SGHTA, CDR2 FQGNSA, per germline. This chain's CDR3 is CASSSGLAYEQYF. In DNA, the CDR3 is TGTGCCAGCAGCTCGGGACTAGCCTACGAGCAGTACTTC.